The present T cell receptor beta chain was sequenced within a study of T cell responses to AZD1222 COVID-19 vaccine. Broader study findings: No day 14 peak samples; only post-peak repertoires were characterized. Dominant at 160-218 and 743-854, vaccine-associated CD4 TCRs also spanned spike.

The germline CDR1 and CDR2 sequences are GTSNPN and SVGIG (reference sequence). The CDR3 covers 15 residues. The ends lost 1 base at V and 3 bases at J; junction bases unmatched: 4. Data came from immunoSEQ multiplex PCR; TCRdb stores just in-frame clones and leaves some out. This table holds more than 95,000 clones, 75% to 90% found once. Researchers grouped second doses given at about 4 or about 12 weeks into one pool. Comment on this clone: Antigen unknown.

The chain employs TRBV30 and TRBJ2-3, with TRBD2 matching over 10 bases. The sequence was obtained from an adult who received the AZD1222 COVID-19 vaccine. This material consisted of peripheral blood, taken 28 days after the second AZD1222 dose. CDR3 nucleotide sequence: TGTGCCTGGAGTGGCGGGACTAGCGTAACAGATACGCAGTATTTT. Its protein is CAWSGGTSVTDTQYF.